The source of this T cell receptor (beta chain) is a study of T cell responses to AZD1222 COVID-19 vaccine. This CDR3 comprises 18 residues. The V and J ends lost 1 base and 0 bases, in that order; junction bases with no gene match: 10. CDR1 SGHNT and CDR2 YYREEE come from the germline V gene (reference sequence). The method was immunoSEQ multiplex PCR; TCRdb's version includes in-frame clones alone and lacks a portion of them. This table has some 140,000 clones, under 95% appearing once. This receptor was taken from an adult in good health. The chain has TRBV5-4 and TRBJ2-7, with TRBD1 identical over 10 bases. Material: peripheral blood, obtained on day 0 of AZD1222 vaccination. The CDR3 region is CASSLTYDRGPSSYEQYF. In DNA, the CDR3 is TGTGCCAGCAGCTTGACTTACGACAGGGGGCCTAGCTCCTACGAGCAGTACTTC. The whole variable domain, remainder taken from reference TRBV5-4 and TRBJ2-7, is ETGVTQSPTHLIKTRGQQVTLRCSSQSGHNTVSWYQQALGQGPQFIFQYYREEENGRGNFPPRFSGLQFPNYSSELNVNALELDDSALYLCASSLTYDRGPSSYEQYFGPGTRLTVT.